One and the same sample provided the 27 T cell receptor beta chains below, sequenced in a study of cytomegalovirus exposure and HLA in healthy donors. Vbeta (60) and Jbeta (13) primers were used in the PCR. The repertoire was sequenced with immunoSEQ multiplex PCR; TCRdb's copy has only in-frame clones and lacks some. The sample has approximately 91,000 clones, approximately 86% seen once; the top ten hold 8% to 10%. Material: PBMCs. Every receptor here comes from a man aged 25-45 years in good health and CMV-seropositive.

The V and J genes are TRBV5-1 and TRBJ1-5; weak D call: TRBD1 (5 bases). Trimming removed 0 bases from V and 9 bases from J, with 19 bases in between. The CDR3 has 16 amino acids. Germline V lookup: CDR1 SGHRS, CDR2 YFSETQ. The CDR3 sequence is CASSLGGGQGGGPQHF. For the CDR3, the DNA is TGCGCCAGCAGCTTGGGAGGTGGTCAGGGAGGTGGGCCCCAGCATTTT.

This chain connects TRBV30 to TRBJ2-5, with a possible D match to TRBD2 (6 bases). V was cut by 0 bases and J by 6 bases, with 17 bases left in between. The CDR3 is made up of 15 amino acids. Germline CDR1 GTSNPN, CDR2 SVGIG (reference sequence). The CDR3 DNA sequence: TGTGCCTGGAGTGTAGGCGGGACCCCCGGCCAGACCCAGTACTTC. This codes for CAWSVGGTPGQTQYF.

This clone was counted a few times. The V gene is TRBV11-2, the J gene TRBJ2-3; TRBD2 matches 7 bases. This CDR3 region has 14 residues. The trim removed 0 bases at V and 6 bases at J, leaving 3 bases unmatched. The V gene's germline CDR1 is SGHAT and CDR2 FQNNGV. The CDR3 sequence is CASSLDRLADTQYF. The CDR3 coding sequence is TGTGCCAGCAGCTTAGATCGACTAGCCGATACGCAGTATTTT. Full variable domain (missing parts from reference TRBV11-2 and TRBJ2-3): EAGVAQSPRYKIIEKRQSVAFWCNPISGHATLYWYQQILGQGPKLLIQFQNNGVVDDSQLPKDRFSAERLKGVDSTLKIQPAKLEDSAVYLCASSLDRLADTQYFGPGTRLTVL.

The chain recombines TRBV5-1 with TRBJ1-1; D is perhaps TRBD1 (6 bases). V was shortened by 7 bases and J by 7 bases, with 17 bases between the two germline ends. This CDR3 region has 13 residues. Per the germline V gene, CDR1 is SGHRS and CDR2 is YFSETQ. CDR3 DNA: TGCGCCAGCGGCAACCCAGGGGACCTTGAAGCTTTCTTT. As protein: CASGNPGDLEAFF.

The chain couples TRBV5-6 to TRBJ2-1; D is uncertain. The CDR3 loop spans 13 amino acids. Germline loops: CDR1 SGHDT, CDR2 YYEEEE. V dropped 3 bases and J dropped 4 bases, with 8 bases sitting between them. The CDR3 protein is CASSSPTYNEQFF. The CDR3 coding sequence is TGTGCCAGCAGCTCACCGACTTACAATGAGCAGTTCTTC.

The genes are TRBV10-2 and TRBJ1-5; 7 nucleotides match TRBD1. Germline V gene data show CDR1 as WSHSY and CDR2 as SAAADI. The CDR3 is made up of 13 amino acids. The V gene end was trimmed by 6 bases and the J gene end by 4 bases; junction bases not matched to a gene: 3. The CDR3 nucleotides read TGCGCCAGCAGAGACAGGGTAAATCAGCCCCAGCATTTT. Translating it yields CASRDRVNQPQHF.

The chain recombines TRBV7-6 with TRBJ2-5; 9 nucleotides align to TRBD2. The length of the CDR3 is 14 residues. The junction had 1 base not matched to a gene; V was cut back by 4 bases and J by 1 base. CDR1 is SGHVS and CDR2 is FNYEAQ in the germline V gene. The CDR3 loop is CASSSGLAQETQYF. The CDR3 nucleotides read TGTGCCAGCAGCTCGGGACTAGCCCAAGAGACCCAGTACTTC. Filled out from reference TRBV7-6 and TRBJ2-5, the complete variable domain reads GAGVSQSPRYKVTKRGQDVALRCDPISGHVSLYWYRQALGQGPEFLTYFNYEAQQDKSGLPNDRFSAERPEGSISTLTIQRTEQRDSAMYRCASSSGLAQETQYFGPGTRLLVL.

The J gene is TRBJ2-6, the V gene TRBV7-3; TRBD1 agrees at 8 bases. CDR1 is SGHTA, CDR2 FQGTGA, per germline. This CDR3 comprises 18 residues. Trimming removed 5 bases from V and 1 base from J; junction bases left unmatched: 10. The CDR3 DNA follows: TGTGCCAGCAGCCCTTACCTGACAGGGGATTCTGGGGCCAACGTCCTGACTTTC. Translated: CASSPYLTGDSGANVLTF.

The chain uses TRBV7-8 and TRBJ2-3; TRBD1 is a possible D gene (6 bases). Trimming left V 1 base short and J 1 base short, with 9 bases between. CDR1 is SGHVS, CDR2 FQNEAQ, per germline. The CDR3 has 15 amino acids. This chain's CDR3 is CASSLDPGGTDTQYF. CDR3 in DNA: TGTGCCAGCAGCTTAGACCCAGGGGGCACAGATACGCAGTATTTT.

J is TRBJ2-6 and V is TRBV7-3; D is perhaps TRBD1 (6 bases). This CDR3 is built from 15 residues. The germline gives CDR1 SGHTA, CDR2 FQGTGA. V gave up 3 bases and J gave up 2 bases, with 8 bases separating them. The CDR3 loop reads CASSFNRAGANVLTF. The CDR3 DNA reads as TGTGCCAGCAGCTTCAACAGGGCTGGGGCCAACGTCCTGACTTTC.

The chain links TRBV4-1 to TRBJ2-1, with 8 bases fitting TRBD2. V was pared by 6 bases and J by 7 bases, with 8 bases of the junction left unmatched. CDR3 length equals 14 residues. Germline loops: CDR1 MGHRA, CDR2 YSYEKL. The DNA for the CDR3 is TGCGCCAGCAGGTCCAGCGGGAGTATTAATGAGCAGTTCTTC. As protein: CASRSSGSINEQFF.

The chain is built from TRBV28 and TRBJ2-1; the D gene is possibly TRBD2 (6 bases). V lost 5 bases to trimming and J lost 5 bases, with 19 bases between them. The CDR3 extends over 16 amino acids. CDR1 is MDHEN, CDR2 SYDVKM, per germline. The CDR3: CASSPTTRVLNNEQFF. The CDR3 nucleotides are TGTGCCAGCAGTCCCACGACTAGGGTATTGAACAATGAGCAGTTCTTC. Full variable domain (rest looked up from reference TRBV28 and TRBJ2-1): DVKVTQSSRYLVKRTGEKVFLECVQDMDHENMFWYRQDPGLGLRLIYFSYDVKMKEKGDIPEGYSVSREKKERFSLILESASTNQTSMYLCASSPTTRVLNNEQFFGPGTRLTVL.

The rearrangement joins TRBV6-1 to TRBJ2-3; D perhaps matches TRBD1 (6 bases). Germline CDR1 reads MNHNS; CDR2 reads SASEGT. The V end was cut by 8 bases, the J end by 2 bases, with 8 bases between. The CDR3 totals 12 residues. Here the CDR3 DNA reads TGTGCCAGCGGACAGAACACAGATACGCAGTATTTT. Amino acids: CASGQNTDTQYF.

The chain employs TRBV25-1 and TRBJ1-2; 10 bases are a match to TRBD1. CDR3 size: 14 residues. V dropped 7 bases and J dropped 2; count of bases not matched to a gene: 4. The germline gives CDR1 MGHDK, CDR2 SYGVNS. This CDR3 is CASTGQGENYGYTF. Here the CDR3 DNA reads TGTGCCAGCACAGGACAGGGGGAAAACTATGGCTACACCTTC.

CDR3: CASSRDTGELFF. In DNA, the CDR3 is TGCGCCAGCAGCCGGGACACCGGGGAGCTGTTTTTT. V is TRBV5-1 and J is TRBJ2-2, with D unresolved. CDR1 and CDR2 from the germline V gene are SGHRS and YFSETQ. The CDR3 covers 12 residues. V was trimmed by 4 bases and J by 3 bases, leaving 4 bases between them.

V usage is TRBV10-3 and J usage is TRBJ1-1; 8 nucleotides agree with TRBD1. CDR3 size: 17 residues. J was trimmed by 1 base and V by 6 bases; bases with no gene match: 13. Germline lookup yields CDR1 ENHRY and CDR2 SYGVKD. CDR3: CAISSPGDRTPNTEAFF. In nucleotides, the CDR3 is TGTGCCATCAGCTCCCCGGGGGACAGGACACCGAACACTGAAGCTTTCTTT.

The chain combines TRBV25-1 with TRBJ2-1; a possible D gene is TRBD2 (5 bases). The germline V gene has CDR1 MGHDK and CDR2 SYGVNS. The CDR3 runs 15 residues. V lost 1 base, J lost 4 bases, and 11 bases lay in between. The CDR3: CASSESGGQYNEQFF. CDR3 DNA: TGTGCCAGCAGTGAATCTGGAGGCCAATACAATGAGCAGTTCTTC.

This chain connects TRBV28 to TRBJ1-2, with D possibly TRBD1 on 6 matching bases. Per germline, CDR1 MDHEN and CDR2 SYDVKM. The CDR3 runs 13 residues. V gave up 6 bases and J gave up 2 bases, with 10 bases separating them. CDR3 region: CASSTDRNYGYTF. The CDR3 nucleotides read TGTGCCAGCAGCACCGACAGGAACTATGGCTACACCTTC.

On this clone: This same CDR3 is encoded by further DNA sequences in the sample. The rearrangement links TRBV5-1 to TRBJ2-7; weak D call: TRBD2 (6 bases). The CDR3 totals 15 residues. Trimming took 0 bases from V and 7 from J, leaving 17 bases between them. CDR1 is SGHRS and CDR2 is YFSETQ in the germline V gene. The CDR3 sequence: CASSLGWTGVREQYF. DNA of the CDR3: TGCGCCAGCAGCTTGGGATGGACGGGAGTCAGGGAGCAGTACTTC.

This clone was detected only once. This CDR3 is CASRGTGTLSTDTQYF. The CDR3 nucleotides are TGTGCCAGCAGGGGAACCGGGACTCTAAGCACAGATACGCAGTATTTT. The rearrangement uses TRBV2 and TRBJ2-3, with a weak D call TRBD2 (6 bases). The V and J ends lost 6 bases and 0 bases respectively, with 16 bases between them. The germline CDR1 and CDR2 sequences are SNHLY and FYNNEI. The CDR3 spans 16 residues.

This clone came up once. The chain combines TRBV27 with TRBJ2-3; 8 bases match TRBD2. The CDR3 contains 21 residues. Germline V gene data show CDR1 as MNHEY and CDR2 as SMNVEV (reference sequence). V shed 0 bases, J shed 3 bases, and the junction held 20 bases outside the gene matches. CDR3 sequence (DNA): TGTGCCAGCAGTTTATCGTTCTTGTTGGAGACGGGACTAGGTTTAACAGATACGCAGTATTTT. Encoded protein: CASSLSFLLETGLGLTDTQYF.

This chain uses TRBV2 with TRBJ2-1, with 7 bases identical to TRBD2. The CDR3 consists of 14 residues. V lost 3 bases and J lost 8; bases outside the gene matches: 7. CDR1 is SNHLY and CDR2 is FYNNEI in the germline V gene. CDR3 nucleotide sequence: TGTGCCAGCAGTGACGGACTAGGCTCCGATGAGCAGTTCTTC. It is translated as CASSDGLGSDEQFF.

Regarding this clone: Mismatch with germline at one junction end may stem from a read error. The rearrangement links TRBV7-7 to TRBJ2-2; 9 bases line up with TRBD1. The CDR3 consists of 15 residues. The germline CDR1 and CDR2 sequences are SSHAT and FNYEAQ (reference sequence). In DNA form, the CDR3 reads TGTGCTAGCAGCTCGGGACAGGGTAACACCGGGGAGCTGTTTTTT. Translated, it gives CASSSGQGNTGELFF.

The CDR3 region has the DNA TGTGCCAGCAGTTTACCGACAACAGATACGCAGTATTTT. It specifies CASSLPTTDTQYF. This rearrangement joins TRBV28 to TRBJ2-3; D gene uncertain. The germline CDR1 and CDR2 sequences are MDHEN and SYDVKM. V lost 2 bases and J 3 bases, leaving 6 bases between the germline ends. CDR3 length: 13 residues.

Only one count was recorded for this clone. CDR3: CASSLGVSSGRVTDTQYF. The CDR3 DNA sequence: TGTGCCAGCAGCTTAGGTGTATCTAGCGGGAGGGTCACAGATACGCAGTATTTT. The J gene is TRBJ2-3, the V gene TRBV7-6; 12 bases fit TRBD2. J lost 2 bases, V lost 1 base, and 7 bases had no gene match. Germline CDR1 is SGHVS and CDR2 is FNYEAQ. The CDR3 runs to 18 residues.

The chain links TRBV29-1 to TRBJ2-5; D not resolved. The germline V gene has CDR1 SQVTM and CDR2 ANQGSEA. The CDR3 has 12 amino acids. Trimming removed 3 bases at V and 1 base at J, with 6 bases between. Here the CDR3 reads CSVESSQETQYF. As DNA, the CDR3 is TGCAGCGTTGAGTCCAGCCAAGAGACCCAGTACTTC.

The gene calls are TRBV15 and TRBJ2-7; 8 bases align to TRBD1. This CDR3 region has 15 residues. V lost 3 bases and J lost 7; bases outside the gene matches: 11. Per germline, CDR1 LNHNV and CDR2 YYDKDF (reference sequence). The CDR3 is CATSSGGQGAGEQYF. The CDR3 nucleotides are TGTGCCACCAGCAGTGGGGGGCAGGGGGCGGGGGAGCAGTACTTC.